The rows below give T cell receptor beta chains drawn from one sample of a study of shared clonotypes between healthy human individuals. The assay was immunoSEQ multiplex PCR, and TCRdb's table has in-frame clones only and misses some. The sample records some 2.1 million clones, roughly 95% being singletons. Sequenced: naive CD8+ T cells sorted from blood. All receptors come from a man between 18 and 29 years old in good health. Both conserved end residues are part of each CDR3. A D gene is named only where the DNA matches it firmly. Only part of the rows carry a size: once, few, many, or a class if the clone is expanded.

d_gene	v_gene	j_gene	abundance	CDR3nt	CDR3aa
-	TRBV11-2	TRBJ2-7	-	TGTGCCAGCAGCTTATCGGGCGGTTACGAGCAGTACTTC	CASSLSGGYEQYF
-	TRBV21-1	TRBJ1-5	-	TGTGCCAGCAGCGAACGAGTGGCAGGGCAGCCCCAGCATTTT	CASSERVAGQPQHF
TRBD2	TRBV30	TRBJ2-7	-	TGTGCCTGGACCTTTCCAGCGGGGGCGTTAGGCGAGCAGTACTTC	CAWTFPAGALGEQYF
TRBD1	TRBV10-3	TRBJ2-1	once	TGTGCCATCAGTGAGTTGGGACAGGGGGCTGATGAGCAGTTCTTC	CAISELGQGADEQFF
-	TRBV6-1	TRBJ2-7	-	TGTGCCAGCATCGGGGAGGCCTACGAGCAGTACTTC	CASIGEAYEQYF
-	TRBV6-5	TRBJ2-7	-	TGTGCCAGCAGTGATGGGAAGGCCTACGAGCAGTACTTC	CASSDGKAYEQYF
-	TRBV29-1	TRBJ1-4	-	TGCAGCGTCACAACCGGGGAAGAAAAACTGTTTTTT	CSVTTGEEKLFF
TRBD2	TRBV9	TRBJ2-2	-	TGTGCCAGCAGCCCTCGAGAAGCGGGGGCGACCGGGGAGCTGTTTTTT	CASSPREAGATGELFF
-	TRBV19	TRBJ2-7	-	TGTGCCAGTAGTGTCCCCGGGCATTCCTACGAGCAGTACTTC	CASSVPGHSYEQYF
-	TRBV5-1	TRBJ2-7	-	TGCGCCAGCAGCTTAGGACATACCTCCTACGAGCAGTACTTC	CASSLGHTSYEQYF
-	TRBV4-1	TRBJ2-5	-	TGCGCCAGCAGCAGGGGAACAGGCCAAGAGACCCAGTACTTC	CASSRGTGQETQYF
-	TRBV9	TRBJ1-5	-	TGTGCCAGCAGCGTAGCCGGGGGGGAGAATCAGCCCCAGCATTTT	CASSVAGGENQPQHF
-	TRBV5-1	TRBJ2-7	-	TGCGCCAGCAGTCTCAGGGGTATGGCTTACTACGAGCAGTACTTC	CASSLRGMAYYEQYF
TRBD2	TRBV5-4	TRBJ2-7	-	TGTGCCAGCAGTGGCGGGACTAGCGCCTACGAGCAGTACTTC	CASSGGTSAYEQYF
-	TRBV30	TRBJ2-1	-	TGTGCCTGGAGTTCTACTAGGGGGCAGTTCTTC	CAWSSTRGQFF
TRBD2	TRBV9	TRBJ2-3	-	TGTGCCAGCAGCGGGACTAGGGAGTTATGGACAGATACGCAGTATTTT	CASSGTRELWTDTQYF
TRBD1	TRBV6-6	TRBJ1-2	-	TGTGCCAGCAGTCCGGACAGGGGATCTCATGGCTACACCTTC	CASSPDRGSHGYTF
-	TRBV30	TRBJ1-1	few	TGTGCCTGGAGTCCAGGGGACACTGAAGCTTTCTTT	CAWSPGDTEAFF
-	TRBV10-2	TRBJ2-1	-	TGCGCCAGCAGTGAATATCTCGAGGGGCGAAAATACAATGAGCAGTTCTTC	CASSEYLEGRKYNEQFF
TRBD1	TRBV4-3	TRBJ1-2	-	TGCGCCAGCAGCCAGACTTGGACAGGGGGCGATGGCTACACCTTC	CASSQTWTGGDGYTF
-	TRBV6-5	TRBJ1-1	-	TGTGCCAGCAGCTCCCTGGGCACTGAAGCTTTCTTT	CASSSLGTEAFF
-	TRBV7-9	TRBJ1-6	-	TGTGCCAGCAGCTTCCTTAAAGGAGATAATTCACCCCTCCACTTT	CASSFLKGDNSPLHF
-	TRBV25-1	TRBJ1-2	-	TGTGCCAGTGGCGGGGGCGCCTATGGCTACACCTTC	CASGGGAYGYTF
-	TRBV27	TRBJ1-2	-	TGTGCCAGCAGTCCAAGACAGGCCCTCTATGGCTACACCTTC	CASSPRQALYGYTF
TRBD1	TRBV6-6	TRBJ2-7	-	TGTGCCAGCAGTGTAGACAGGGAGACCTACGAGCAGTACTTC	CASSVDRETYEQYF
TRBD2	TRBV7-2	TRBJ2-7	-	TGTGCCAGCACTCCGGCGGGAGGGCTTTCTTACGAGCAGTACTTC	CASTPAGGLSYEQYF
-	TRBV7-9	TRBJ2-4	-	TGTGCCAGCAGCTTAGTACAGGGCCGGGAGAAAAACATTCAGTACTTC	CASSLVQGREKNIQYF
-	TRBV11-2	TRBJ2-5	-	TGTGCCAGCAGCTCCGAGACAGTTCAAGAGACCCAGTACTTC	CASSSETVQETQYF
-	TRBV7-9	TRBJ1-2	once	TGTGCCAGCAGCTTAGGGGGTTTTCGTGGCTACACCTTC	CASSLGGFRGYTF
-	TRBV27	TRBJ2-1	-	TGTGCCAGCAGTCGAGGCGATGAGCAGTTCTTC	CASSRGDEQFF
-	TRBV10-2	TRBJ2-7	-	TGCGCCAGCAGTGAGCCGACAGAGGGGGTTTCCTACGAGCAGTACTTC	CASSEPTEGVSYEQYF
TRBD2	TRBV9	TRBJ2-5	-	TGTGCCAGCAGCGCTAGCGGGAGGGTTGAGACCCAGTACTTC	CASSASGRVETQYF
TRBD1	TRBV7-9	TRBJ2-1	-	TGTGCCAGCAGCACGAGACAGGGCCGAGAGCAGTTCTTC	CASSTRQGREQFF
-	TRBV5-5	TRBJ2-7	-	TGTGCCAGCAGCCTGAGGGGCTATACCTACGAGCAGTACTTC	CASSLRGYTYEQYF
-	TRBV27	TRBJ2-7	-	TGTGCCAGCAGTCCCACGATCGCGGGGCCCCTCTACGAGCAGTACTTC	CASSPTIAGPLYEQYF
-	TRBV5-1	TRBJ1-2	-	TGCGCCAGCAGCTTGGAGTGGTACAACTATGGCTACACCTTC	CASSLEWYNYGYTF
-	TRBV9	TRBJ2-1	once	TGTGCCAGCAGCGTAGGAGACTACAATGAGCAGTTCTTC	CASSVGDYNEQFF
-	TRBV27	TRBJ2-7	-	TGTGCCAGCGGTGAGAGGATCCCCTACGAGCAGTACTTC	CASGERIPYEQYF
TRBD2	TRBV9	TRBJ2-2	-	TGTGCCAGCAGCGACCCTCGGACTAGCGGGAGCACCGGGGAGCTGTTTTTT	CASSDPRTSGSTGELFF
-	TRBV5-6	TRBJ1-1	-	TGTGCCAGCAGCTTGAGTGAAGCCATAGAGGCTTTCTTT	CASSLSEAIEAFF
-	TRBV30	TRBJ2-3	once	TGTGCCTGGAGCGACGGAATCACAGATACGCAGTATTTT	CAWSDGITDTQYF
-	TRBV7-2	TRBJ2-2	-	TGTGCCAGCAGCTTAGCGGCGAACACCGGGGAGCTGTTTTTT	CASSLAANTGELFF
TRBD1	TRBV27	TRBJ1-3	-	TGTGCCAGCAGTTCTACAGGGGCTGGAAACACCATATATTTT	CASSSTGAGNTIYF
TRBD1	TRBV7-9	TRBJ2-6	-	TGTGCCAGCAGCTTAGCATGGGACAGTTCAGACTCTGGGGCCAACGTCCTGACTTTC	CASSLAWDSSDSGANVLTF
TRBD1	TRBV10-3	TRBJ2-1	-	TGTGCCATCAGTGAGTCCAGGGGGCGGGTGCTGGGCAATGAGCAGTTCTTC	CAISESRGRVLGNEQFF
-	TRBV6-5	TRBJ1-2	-	TGTGCCAGCAGCCCCGAATTAGCTCGAGGCTACACCTTC	CASSPELARGYTF
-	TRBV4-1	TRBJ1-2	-	TGCGCCAGCAGCCAAACGACGACCCTCGAGAGCACCTTC	CASSQTTTLESTF
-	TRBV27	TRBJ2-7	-	TGTGCCAGCAGTCAGGGGATTACCTACGAGCAGTACTTC	CASSQGITYEQYF